This T cell receptor (beta chain) was captured by sequencing in a study of T-cell memory formation after mild COVID-19. Findings of the study overall: Clones that contracted from day 15 to 85 were balanced CD4/CD8, while later expanders leaned CD4+.

The CDR3 covers 15 residues. Germline assignment: CDR1 LNHDA and CDR2 SQIVND (reference sequence). Trimming took off 5 bases at V and 4 bases at J, with 17 bases between the two ends. Notes on this clonotype: Antigen: not known.

One entry per CDR3 protein results from TCRdb running MiXCR on the 5' RACE reads. The profile shows fewer than 650,000 distinct CDR3 sequences, around a sixth of them singletons. The rearrangement uses TRBV19 and TRBJ1-1; D is possibly TRBD1 (6 bases). The sample comprised PBMCs or a T cell subset sorted from them (not recorded which). This clonotype originated in an adult woman who had mild COVID-19 (a few samples of this study predate the infection). Cell type and time point are not known. CDR3 loop: CASSVLLGGATEAFF. In DNA, the CDR3 is TGTGCCAGTAGTGTCCTCCTGGGGGGGGCCACTGAAGCTTTCTTT. Supplemented by reference TRBV19 and TRBJ1-1, the full variable domain reads DGGITQSPKYLFRKEGQNVTLSCEQNLNHDAMYWYRQDPGQGLRLIYYSQIVNDFQKGDIAEGYSVSREKKESFPLTVTSAQKNPTAFYLCASSVLLGGATEAFFGQGTRLTVV.